The 27 T cell receptor beta chains below all came from one sample that was sequenced in a study of blood T cell repertoires in COVID-19. Clones were sequenced by immunoSEQ multiplex PCR, and TCRdb holds only the in-frame ones, with some missing. This sample has roughly 25,000 clones, with about 92% found just once. Material: peripheral blood. Receptor source: an older man with active COVID-19.

The rearrangement uses TRBV19 and TRBJ2-7, with 8 bases fitting TRBD2. Germline V CDR1 and CDR2: LNHDA, SQIVND (reference sequence). There are 15 residues in the CDR3. With V trimmed by 4 bases and J by 1 base, 6 bases remained unmatched. The CDR3 here is CASSRSAGESYEQYF. The CDR3 DNA is TGTGCCAGTAGTAGATCAGCGGGGGAATCCTACGAGCAGTACTTC.

This clone appeared a single time. This chain connects TRBV5-6 to TRBJ2-1; maybe TRBD1 (5 bases). The V and J ends lost 2 bases and 8 bases respectively, with 14 bases between them. CDR3 size: 14 residues. CDR1 is SGHDT and CDR2 is YYEEEE in the germline V gene. The CDR3 reads CASSFSVEGDEQFF. The CDR3 nucleotides are TGTGCCAGCAGCTTCTCGGTGGAAGGGGATGAGCAGTTCTTC.

This clone showed up just once. V and J are TRBV28 and TRBJ2-7; 11 bases map to TRBD2. After removal of 5 bases from V and 7 bases from J, the junction contained 10 bases not matched to a gene. This CDR3 has 15 amino acids. Per the germline V gene, CDR1 is MDHEN and CDR2 is SYDVKM. This CDR3 reads CASSPPGLAVLEQYF. The CDR3 nucleotides read TGTGCCAGCAGTCCACCGGGACTAGCGGTTTTGGAGCAGTACTTC. Complete variable domain (other parts from reference TRBV28 and TRBJ2-7): DVKVTQSSRYLVKRTGEKVFLECVQDMDHENMFWYRQDPGLGLRLIYFSYDVKMKEKGDIPEGYSVSREKKERFSLILESASTNQTSMYLCASSPPGLAVLEQYFGPGTRLTVT.

V and J are TRBV28 and TRBJ2-7; 7 bases agree with TRBD2. V lost 4 bases and J lost 4; bases outside the gene matches: 13. CDR3 length: 16 residues. The germline V gene encodes CDR1 MDHEN and CDR2 SYDVKM. CDR3 in amino acids: CASSSGSGGGRYEQYF. The CDR3 nucleotides read TGTGCCAGCAGTTCGGGGTCGGGAGGCGGTCGGTACGAGCAGTACTTC.

The chain links TRBV27 to TRBJ1-2; D remains ambiguous. This CDR3 is built from 14 residues. Germline loops: CDR1 MNHEY, CDR2 SMNVEV (reference sequence). Trimming took off 0 bases at V and 3 bases at J, with 8 bases between the two ends. The CDR3 spells CASSLSYGDYGYTF. Written as DNA, the CDR3 is TGTGCCAGCAGTTTATCGTACGGGGACTATGGCTACACCTTC.

The chain is built from TRBV19 and TRBJ1-2, with TRBD1 matching 8 bases. The V gene's germline CDR1 is LNHDA and CDR2 SQIVND (reference sequence). The CDR3 contains 14 residues. With 5 bases clipped from V and 4 bases from J, the junction kept 6 bases outside the gene matches. This CDR3 is CASSPTGGSYGYTF. In DNA, the CDR3 is TGTGCCAGTAGTCCAACAGGGGGAAGCTATGGCTACACCTTC.

V and J are TRBV21-1 and TRBJ1-6; the D call TRBD1 from the table was never checked on the DNA. TRBV21-1 counts as a pseudogene. This CDR3 is 17 amino acids long. CDR3 region: CASSRRGQGLGNSPLHF. The DNA of the CDR3 is TGTGCCAGCAGCAGGCGGGGACAGGGCTTAGGGAATTCACCCCTCCACTTT.

V gene TRBV5-4 combines with J gene TRBJ2-2, with 10 bases aligning to TRBD2. The CDR3 length is 15 residues. J was trimmed by 6 bases and V by 3 bases; bases with no gene match: 5. Germline V gene lookup returns CDR1 SGHNT and CDR2 YYREEE (reference sequence). CDR3 DNA: TGTGCCAGCAGCTCCCAGCGGGAGGGCCCCGGGGAGCTGTTTTTT. Its translation: CASSSQREGPGELFF.

J is TRBJ1-5 and V is TRBV2; the D is unclear. Germline CDR1 SNHLY, CDR2 FYNNEI. V was pared by 4 bases and J by 3 bases, with 7 bases between. This CDR3 comprises 13 residues. CDR3 sequence reads: CASSGGYNQPQHF. CDR3 DNA: TGTGCCAGCAGTGGAGGGTACAATCAGCCCCAGCATTTT. The full variable domain, rest sourced from reference TRBV2 and TRBJ1-5, is EPEVTQTPSHQVTQMGQEVILRCVPISNHLYFYWYRQILGQKVEFLVSFYNNEISEKSEIFDDQFSVERPDGSNFTLKIRSTKLEDSAMYFCASSGGYNQPQHFGDGTRLSIL.

CDR3 residues: CASSQGPLLRDTEAFF. Written as DNA, the CDR3 is TGTGCCAGCAGCCAAGGCCCTTTACTCCGGGACACTGAAGCTTTCTTT. This sequence joins TRBV16 and TRBJ1-1; the D is unclear. Trimming removed 2 bases from V and 3 bases from J, with 16 bases in between. CDR1 KGHSY and CDR2 FQNENV come from the germline V gene. The CDR3 runs 16 residues.

This clone has only one observation. V is TRBV7-2 and J is TRBJ1-2, with 8 bases lining up with TRBD1. Germline V CDR1 and CDR2: SGHTA, FQGNSA. The CDR3 is 14 residues long. The V gene end was trimmed by 2 bases and the J gene end by 8 bases; junction bases not matched to a gene: 7. CDR3 in amino acids: CASSLYQGAQGYTF. Written as DNA, the CDR3 is TGTGCCAGCAGCTTATACCAGGGGGCGCAAGGCTACACCTTC.

V usage is TRBV18 and J usage is TRBJ2-2; D gene ambiguous. Germline V gene data show CDR1 as KGHSH and CDR2 as LQKENI. CDR3 length: 13 residues. The V end was cut by 2 bases, the J end by 5 bases, with 6 bases between. In nucleotides, the CDR3 is TGTGCCAGCTCACCAGTCAGAACCGGGGAGCTGTTTTTT. Amino acids: CASSPVRTGELFF.

The gene calls are TRBV30 and TRBJ1-4; TRBD1 is a possible D gene (6 bases). The CDR3 loop spans 15 amino acids. The V end was cut by 0 bases, the J end by 4 bases, with 12 bases between. Germline CDR1 GTSNPN, CDR2 SVGIG (reference sequence). Written as DNA, the CDR3 is TGTGCCTGGAGTGTTGGCCAGGGGCTTAATGAAAAACTGTTTTTT. Protein product: CAWSVGQGLNEKLFF.

In DNA form, the CDR3 reads TGTGCCAGCAGCTCCGGGACACTCATCTCAGGCGAGCAGTACTTC. Translation: CASSSGTLISGEQYF. This chain connects TRBV7-9 to TRBJ2-7; a possible D gene is TRBD1 (6 bases). V lost 4 bases, J lost 6 bases, and 19 bases lay in between. Germline values: CDR1 SEHNR, CDR2 FQNEAQ (reference sequence). This CDR3 region has 15 residues.

The rearrangement links TRBV7-2 to TRBJ2-5; the D gene is possibly TRBD2 (7 bases). This CDR3 is 15 amino acids long. V was shortened by 1 base and J by 5 bases, with 14 bases between the two germline ends. CDR1 and CDR2 from the germline V gene are SGHTA and FQGNSA. CDR3 loop: CASSLGGGAWETQYF. In DNA, the CDR3 is TGTGCCAGCAGCTTAGGAGGGGGGGCCTGGGAGACCCAGTACTTC. Full variable domain (outside the CDR3, taken from reference TRBV7-2 and TRBJ2-5): GAGVSQSPSNKVTEKGKDVELRCDPISGHTALYWYRQSLGQGLEFLIYFQGNSAPDKSGLPSDRFSAERTGGSVSTLTIQRTQQEDSAVYLCASSLGGGAWETQYFGPGTRLLVL.

The V call is TRBV30, the J call TRBJ2-7; a weak D match, TRBD1 (6 bases). With 7 bases removed from V and 2 bases from J, the gap between germline ends came to 12 bases. CDR1 GTSNPN and CDR2 SVGIG come from the germline V gene (reference sequence). The CDR3 consists of 12 residues. CDR3 coding DNA: TGTGCCTACAGGGCCTCCCCCTACGAGCAGTACTTC. Translating gives CAYRASPYEQYF.

The chain combines TRBV28 with TRBJ2-6; 12 bases fit TRBD2. The ends lost 1 base at V and 0 bases at J; junction bases unmatched: 4. The CDR3 extends over 19 amino acids. The germline V gene encodes CDR1 MDHEN and CDR2 SYDVKM. CDR3 nucleotide sequence: TGTGCCAGCAGTTTATACACTAGCGGGGGGATCTCTGGGGCCAACGTCCTGACTTTC. Residues: CASSLYTSGGISGANVLTF.

This chain uses TRBV5-4 with TRBJ2-7; 12 bases match TRBD1. V shed 4 bases, J shed 4 bases, and the junction held 6 bases outside the gene matches. Germline V gene sequence: CDR1 SGHNT, CDR2 YYREEE (reference sequence). The length of the CDR3 is 15 residues. The CDR3 sequence is CASSPGQGAAYEQYF. The DNA for the CDR3 is TGTGCCAGCAGCCCGGGACAGGGGGCGGCATACGAGCAGTACTTC.

Only a few counts were recorded for this clone. The V call is TRBV2, the J call TRBJ2-7; 8 bases map to TRBD2. This CDR3 region has 15 residues. With V trimmed by 6 bases and J by 6 bases, 13 bases remained unmatched. Looked up from germline, CDR1 is SNHLY and CDR2 is FYNNEI. CDR3 sequence: CASRRELPAGGEQYF. The CDR3 nucleotides read TGTGCCAGCAGGCGGGAGCTTCCGGCGGGGGGCGAGCAGTACTTC.

V and J are TRBV15 and TRBJ2-7, with a possible D match to TRBD1 (5 bases). The germline V gene encodes CDR1 LNHNV and CDR2 YYDKDF (reference sequence). The CDR3 sequence is 14 residues long. V dropped 5 bases and J dropped 3 bases, with 14 bases sitting between them. The CDR3 DNA follows: TGTGCCACCAGCCTGGACATGGCCCGCTACGAGCAGTACTTC. Translating it yields CATSLDMARYEQYF.

This chain links TRBV7-2 with TRBJ2-1; 10 bases match TRBD2. The CDR3 is made up of 17 amino acids. The germline CDR1 and CDR2 sequences are SGHTA and FQGNSA. The V gene end was trimmed by 1 base and the J gene end by 5 bases; junction bases not matched to a gene: 8. CDR3 bases: TGTGCCAGCAGCTTAGGAGGACTAGCGGTTTCCGACAATGAGCAGTTCTTC. This codes for CASSLGGLAVSDNEQFF.

This clone showed up just once. The CDR3 loop is CASSLPLGVGAEAFF. DNA for the CDR3: TGTGCCAGCAGCTTACCCCTCGGCGTAGGGGCTGAAGCTTTCTTT. The V gene is TRBV7-9, the J gene TRBJ1-1, with D possibly TRBD1 on 5 matching bases. The length of the CDR3 is 15 residues. Germline CDR1 reads SEHNR; CDR2 reads FQNEAQ (reference sequence). Trimming removed 2 bases from V and 6 bases from J, with 16 bases in between. Supplemented by reference TRBV7-9 and TRBJ1-1, the full variable domain reads DTGVSQNPRHKITKRGQNVTFRCDPISEHNRLYWYRQTLGQGPEFLTYFQNEAQLEKSRLLSDRFSAERPKGSFSTLEIQRTEQGDSAMYLCASSLPLGVGAEAFFGQGTRLTVV.

The chain joins TRBV7-2 to TRBJ2-5, with 7 bases lining up with TRBD2. The CDR3 covers 14 residues. The trim removed 1 base at V and 5 bases at J, leaving 4 bases unmatched. Germline V gene lookup returns CDR1 SGHTA and CDR2 FQGNSA. CDR3 DNA sequence: TGTGCCAGCAGCTTAGGAGGGAGGGGTGAGACCCAGTACTTC. Its protein is CASSLGGRGETQYF.

This chain joins TRBV18 and TRBJ1-6, with a tentative D call TRBD1 (5 bases). The CDR3 loop spans 13 amino acids. In germline, CDR1 is KGHSH, CDR2 LQKENI. V dropped 5 bases and J dropped 10 bases, with 12 bases sitting between them. This CDR3 reads CASSAQGGSPLHF. The CDR3 nucleotides are TGTGCCAGCTCAGCCCAGGGAGGATCACCCCTCCACTTT.

The rearrangement joins TRBV6-1 to TRBJ1-2; 10 bases line up with TRBD1. The CDR3 covers 15 residues. Looked up from germline, CDR1 is MNHNS and CDR2 is SASEGT. Losses at the gene ends were 3 bases for V and 4 bases for J; bases not matched to a gene: 5. The CDR3 nucleotides are TGTGCCAGCAGTGACCGGGACAGGGGTTTCTATGGCTACACCTTC. This encodes CASSDRDRGFYGYTF.

This clone has only a few counts. The chain employs TRBV10-3 and TRBJ2-7; D remains ambiguous. The CDR3 contains 13 residues. CDR1 and CDR2 from the germline V gene are ENHRY and SYGVKD. V was trimmed by 4 bases and J by 0 bases, leaving 7 bases between them. The CDR3 reads CAISVQASYEQYF. CDR3 DNA: TGTGCCATCAGTGTCCAGGCCTCCTACGAGCAGTACTTC.

V usage is TRBV10-3 and J usage is TRBJ2-7; TRBD2 is a possible D gene (5 bases). Germline loops: CDR1 ENHRY, CDR2 SYGVKD. Trimming removed 6 bases from V and 2 bases from J, with 20 bases in between. The CDR3 covers 16 residues. The CDR3 loop reads CAIRPPGRGLTYEQYF. The CDR3 coding sequence is TGTGCCATCAGGCCCCCTGGGCGCGGGTTAACCTACGAGCAGTACTTC.